This TCR beta chain originates from a study of long-term antiretroviral therapy in people with HIV. The CDR3 sequence is 13 residues long. Germline lookup yields CDR1 SGHTA and CDR2 FQGTGA. Run at survey level, the immunoSEQ assay was version v3.0. Generated by immunoSEQ multiplex PCR, the TCRdb table keeps only in-frame clones and is missing some. The table lists about 30,000 clones, around 85% of them singletons. This clone was seen just once. The junction differs from germline at one of its ends, possibly a read error. The rearrangement joins TRBV7-3 to TRBJ2-3; D gene uncertain. The TCR sequence derives from a man aged 35-49 years with HIV. Specimen: unsorted PBMCs, collected 3 years after starting antiretroviral therapy. The chain's CDR3 is CASSLTRKDTQYF. DNA for the CDR3: TGTGCCAGCAGCCTAACGAGGAAAGATACGCAGTATTTT.